Only a few counts were recorded for the clone carrying this T cell receptor (beta chain). Its specificity is unknown. This entry belongs to a study of T cell responses to AZD1222 COVID-19 vaccine. Findings of the study overall: A mostly white British donor set with more females was recruited, and clonal diversity was possibly underestimated.

V was pared by 7 bases and J by 11 bases, with 20 bases between. The CDR3 consists of 13 residues. Germline CDR1 MNHEY, CDR2 SVGAGI. Generated by immunoSEQ multiplex PCR, the TCRdb table keeps only in-frame clones and is missing some. Of around 250,000 clones listed, roughly 93% are singletons. This sequence originates from an adult in good health. The rearrangement joins TRBV6-5 to TRBJ1-1; D possibly corresponds to TRBD1 (5 bases). Here the sequenced sample was peripheral blood, taken on day 0 of AZD1222 vaccination. The CDR3 sequence is CASILRGDREAFF. CDR3 DNA sequence: TGTGCCAGCATCCTACGGGGGGATCGGGAGGCTTTCTTT.